This T cell receptor (beta chain) is drawn from a study of beta chain features in type 1 diabetes. The CDR3 has 14 amino acids. Germline CDR1 SGHRS, CDR2 YFSETQ. V lost 4 bases, J lost 3 bases, and 6 bases stayed unmatched. Reverse transcribing all isolated RNA meant expressed TCRB transcripts were sequenced. Repertoires were generated with immunoSEQ multiplex PCR, while TCRdb's copy carries only in-frame clones and drops some. The data contain around 160,000 clones, roughly 50% of them seen just once; the ten biggest clones take up around 0.42%. The chain uses TRBV5-1 and TRBJ2-7, with 8 bases that match TRBD2. This TCR came from a man aged 18 to 29 in good health. The sequenced material came from Tregs from blood. CDR3 nucleotides: TGCGCCAGCAGCACGGGGGGGCTGATCTACGAGCAGTACTTC. It codes for CASSTGGLIYEQYF.